The 29 T cell receptor beta chains given below trace back to one sample, sequenced in a study of blood T cell repertoires in COVID-19 (dated by TCRdb to the early 2020s). To prepare the library, the immunoSEQ multiplex PCR assay was applied. TCRdb retrieved this table from immuneACCESS and kept in-frame rearrangements only. Not all clones are present; in checked studies, unresolved V genes account for under half, and no reason is known for the remainder. For this sample there are 150,000 to 200,000 clones; 86% appear just once. The ten largest clones add up to roughly 8% of the sample. Sequenced input: peripheral blood. Source of these receptors: a man in his sixties with acute or convalescent COVID-19.

This clone showed up just once. This chain joins TRBV7-9 and TRBJ2-7, with 10 bases lining up with TRBD1. There are 13 residues in the CDR3. J lost 4 bases, V lost 5 bases, and 2 bases had no gene match. The germline CDR1 and CDR2 sequences are SEHNR and FQNEAQ (reference sequence). The CDR3 DNA reads as TGTGCCAGCAGCCGGGACAGGGGTTACGAGCAGTACTTC. It yields the protein CASSRDRGYEQYF.

The chain uses TRBV15 and TRBJ2-1; no reliable D call. With 4 bases removed from V and 2 bases from J, the gap between germline ends came to 9 bases. CDR1 LNHNV and CDR2 YYDKDF come from the germline V gene (reference sequence). The CDR3 consists of 14 residues. The CDR3 reads CATSKTRTYNEQFF. For the CDR3, the DNA is TGTGCCACCAGCAAGACAAGGACCTACAATGAGCAGTTCTTC. Drawing the rest from reference TRBV15 and TRBJ2-1, the complete variable domain is DAMVIQNPRYQVTQFGKPVTLSCSQTLNHNVMYWYQQKSSQAPKLLFHYYDKDFNNEADTPDNFQSRRPNTSFCFLDIRSPGLGDTAMYLCATSKTRTYNEQFFGPGTRLTVL.

CDR3: CASWTSGRINEQFF. CDR3 DNA: TGTGCCAGCTGGACTAGCGGCCGAATCAATGAGCAGTTCTTC. The chain combines TRBV28 with TRBJ2-1, with 10 bases aligning to TRBD2. Germline V gene data show CDR1 as MDHEN and CDR2 as SYDVKM. V was pared by 8 bases and J by 6 bases, with 7 bases of the junction left unmatched. The CDR3 has 14 residues. The full variable domain, in which reference TRBV28 and TRBJ2-1 provide the parts outside the CDR3, is DVKVTQSSRYLVKRTGEKVFLECVQDMDHENMFWYRQDPGLGLRLIYFSYDVKMKEKGDIPEGYSVSREKKERFSLILESASTNQTSMYLCASWTSGRINEQFFGPGTRLTVL.

The rearrangement joins TRBV19 to TRBJ1-2; 9 positions match TRBD1. The CDR3 consists of 14 residues. Trimming removed 6 bases from V and 3 bases from J; junction bases left unmatched: 5. Germline assignment: CDR1 LNHDA and CDR2 SQIVND (reference sequence). CDR3 residues: CASRGQGGHYGYTF. The CDR3 DNA reads TGTGCCAGTAGGGGACAGGGCGGGCACTATGGCTACACCTTC.

The chain combines TRBV5-1 with TRBJ1-1; no definite D call. Germline CDR1 SGHRS, CDR2 YFSETQ. This CDR3 has 13 residues. Trimming cost V 0 bases and J 3 bases, with 6 bases left between them. The CDR3 reads CASSLASYTEAFF. CDR3 sequence (DNA): TGCGCCAGCAGCTTGGCCTCCTACACTGAAGCTTTCTTT. Supplemented by reference TRBV5-1 and TRBJ1-1, the full variable domain reads KAGVTQTPRYLIKTRGQQVTLSCSPISGHRSVSWYQQTPGQGLQFLFEYFSETQRNKGNFPGRFSGRQFSNSRSEMNVSTLELGDSALYLCASSLASYTEAFFGQGTRLTVV.

Many counts were recorded for this clone. The chain uses TRBV7-3 and TRBJ2-6; possibly TRBD2 for D (6 bases). The V gene lost 5 bases and the J gene lost 0 bases, with 11 bases spanning the gap. Germline V CDR1 and CDR2: SGHTA, FQGTGA. The CDR3 covers 16 residues. The DNA for the CDR3 is TGTGCCAGCAGCCGCGGAGCGGGCTCTGGGGCCAACGTCCTGACTTTC. Its translation: CASSRGAGSGANVLTF.

The chain joins TRBV5-1 to TRBJ2-2; 11 bases fit TRBD1. The germline V gene has CDR1 SGHRS and CDR2 YFSETQ. The CDR3 runs to 16 residues. With 0 bases clipped from V and 4 bases from J, the junction kept 2 bases outside the gene matches. The CDR3 here is CASSLGTGGGTGELFF. Written as DNA, the CDR3 is TGCGCCAGCAGCTTGGGGACAGGGGGCGGCACCGGGGAGCTGTTTTTT.

This clone was found a few times. CDR3 nucleotides: TGTGCCAGCAGCTTAGGACCGGGAAGGTATTCACCCCTCCACTTT. Amino acids: CASSLGPGRYSPLHF. V usage is TRBV7-3 and J usage is TRBJ1-6; D is ambiguous. The CDR3 length is 15 residues. V shed 2 bases and J shed 8 bases, with 13 bases lying between them. Germline lookup yields CDR1 SGHTA and CDR2 FQGTGA.

The chain has TRBV5-1 and TRBJ2-3; 8 bases are shared with TRBD1. V dropped 7 bases and J dropped 0; count of bases not matched to a gene: 7. This CDR3 region has 15 residues. CDR1 is SGHRS, CDR2 YFSETQ, per germline. The CDR3 loop reads CASAGQGPSTDTQYF. In DNA form, the CDR3 reads TGCGCCAGCGCCGGACAGGGCCCTAGCACAGATACGCAGTATTTT.

The chain is built from TRBV7-9 and TRBJ1-3; unclear D gene. V dropped 4 bases and J dropped 0 bases, with 13 bases sitting between them. This CDR3 is built from 16 residues. CDR1 SEHNR and CDR2 FQNEAQ come from the germline V gene (reference sequence). The CDR3 here is CASSSGDANSGNTIYF. Written as DNA, the CDR3 is TGTGCCAGCAGCTCCGGGGATGCCAACTCTGGAAACACCATATATTTT.

This chain links TRBV6-5 with TRBJ2-1, with 7 nucleotides matching TRBD1. CDR1 is MNHEY, CDR2 SVGAGI, per germline. The CDR3 spans 14 residues. The V segment lost 8 bases and the J segment 3 bases; nucleotides outside the gene matches: 7. CDR3 DNA sequence: TGTGCCAGCCCGGGGCCAGGGGGCTACAATGAGCAGTTCTTC. Its translation: CASPGPGGYNEQFF.

The CDR3 nucleotides are TGTGCCAGCAGTCGAAACTCTCCTGCAGATACGCAGTATTTT. Translation gives CASSRNSPADTQYF. The chain links TRBV2 to TRBJ2-3; D is ambiguous. V was shortened by 5 bases and J by 4 bases, with 13 bases between the two germline ends. The germline gives CDR1 SNHLY, CDR2 FYNNEI. The CDR3 contains 14 residues.

A single count supports this clone. The V and J genes are TRBV28 and TRBJ1-2, with 9 bases lining up with TRBD1. CDR1 and CDR2 (germline): MDHEN, SYDVKM. The CDR3 extends over 14 amino acids. V gave up 2 bases and J gave up 8 bases; unmatched junction bases: 6. The CDR3 DNA reads TGTGCCAGCAGTTTAAGGACAGGGGCGTCAGGCTACACCTTC. This sequence encodes CASSLRTGASGYTF.

The chain couples TRBV28 to TRBJ2-2; 7 nucleotides agree with TRBD2. Germline V lookup: CDR1 MDHEN, CDR2 SYDVKM. The junction had 14 bases not matched to a gene; V was cut back by 6 bases and J by 13 bases. The CDR3 consists of 14 residues. The CDR3 DNA reads TGTGCCAGCAGCGGCGGGACTACCCCATGGGGGCTGTTTTTT. The encoded protein is CASSGGTTPWGLFF. Full variable domain (missing parts from reference TRBV28 and TRBJ2-2): DVKVTQSSRYLVKRTGEKVFLECVQDMDHENMFWYRQDPGLGLRLIYFSYDVKMKEKGDIPEGYSVSREKKERFSLILESASTNQTSMYLCASSGGTTPWGLFFGEGSRLTVL.

This clone has only a few counts. In nucleotides, the CDR3 is TGTGCCAGCAGCTTAGACGGGACAGGGTACAATGAGCAGTTCTTC. Translating it yields CASSLDGTGYNEQFF. This chain links TRBV11-2 with TRBJ2-1; 9 bases match TRBD1. The germline gives CDR1 SGHAT, CDR2 FQNNGV. Trimming took 0 bases from V and 4 from J; bases not matched to a gene: 1. This CDR3 is built from 15 residues.

The chain combines TRBV13 with TRBJ2-1, with 7 bases identical to TRBD2. J lost 0 bases, V lost 3 bases, and 5 bases had no gene match. CDR3 size: 16 residues. The germline CDR1 and CDR2 sequences are PRHDT and FYEKMQ (reference sequence). CDR3 sequence: CASSLGGSVSYNEQFF. The CDR3 bases are TGTGCCAGCAGCTTGGGCGGGAGTGTCTCCTACAATGAGCAGTTCTTC.

This sequence joins TRBV28 and TRBJ2-7; the D gene is possibly TRBD2 (5 bases). CDR3 length: 15 residues. Trimming cost V 2 bases and J 7 bases, with 18 bases left between them. CDR1 MDHEN and CDR2 SYDVKM come from the germline V gene. Here the CDR3 reads CASSLTWELRKEQYF. DNA for the CDR3: TGTGCCAGCAGTTTAACGTGGGAGCTAAGGAAAGAGCAGTACTTC. The full variable domain, with the rest looked up from reference TRBV28 and TRBJ2-7, is DVKVTQSSRYLVKRTGEKVFLECVQDMDHENMFWYRQDPGLGLRLIYFSYDVKMKEKGDIPEGYSVSREKKERFSLILESASTNQTSMYLCASSLTWELRKEQYFGPGTRLTVT.

In this sample, this clone turned up a few times. The rearrangement links TRBV7-8 to TRBJ1-6; 10 bases fit TRBD1. CDR1 and CDR2 (germline): SGHVS, FQNEAQ. The CDR3 covers 17 residues. V lost 3 bases and J lost 2; bases outside the gene matches: 4. The CDR3 loop reads CASSLGQGIAYNSPLHF. CDR3 nucleotide sequence: TGTGCCAGCAGCTTGGGACAGGGGATCGCCTATAATTCACCCCTCCACTTT.

V and J are TRBV14 and TRBJ2-6; TRBD2 agrees at 13 bases. Germline loops: CDR1 SGHDN, CDR2 FVKESK. CDR3 length: 21 residues. J gave up 3 bases and V 0 bases, and 11 bases lay outside the gene matches. CDR3 residues: CASSQDWLGTSGKVGANVLTF. The CDR3 region has the DNA TGTGCCAGCAGCCAAGATTGGCTAGGGACTAGCGGGAAGGTTGGGGCCAACGTCCTGACTTTC. Full variable domain (missing parts from reference TRBV14 and TRBJ2-6): EAGVTQFPSHSVIEKGQTVTLRCDPISGHDNLYWYRRVMGKEIKFLLHFVKESKQDESGMPNNRFLAERTGGTYSTLKVQPAELEDSGVYFCASSQDWLGTSGKVGANVLTFGAGSRLTVL.

The CDR3 reads CASSESKAGFRIATNEKLFF. The CDR3, as DNA: TGCGCCAGCAGTGAGTCGAAGGCAGGATTTCGAATTGCAACTAATGAAAAACTGTTTTTT. J is TRBJ1-4 and V is TRBV10-1; D is ambiguous. CDR3 length: 20 amino acids. Germline-derived CDR1 and CDR2 are WNHNN and SYGVQD (reference sequence). Trimming removed 0 bases at V and 0 bases at J, with 20 bases between.

The chain couples TRBV6-5 to TRBJ1-6; TRBD1 aligns across 9 bases. Germline V gives CDR1 MNHEY, CDR2 SVGAGI. This CDR3 contains 15 residues. Trimming removed 6 bases from V and 7 bases from J; junction bases left unmatched: 7. The CDR3 protein is CASRRTGDKNSPLHF. The DNA of the CDR3 is TGTGCCAGCAGGAGGACAGGGGATAAGAATTCACCCCTCCACTTT.

This chain links TRBV19 with TRBJ1-2; D is uncertain. Trimming stripped 7 bases from V and 4 bases from J, with 19 bases between. Germline V gives CDR1 LNHDA, CDR2 SQIVND (reference sequence). The CDR3 is 15 residues long. In nucleotides, the CDR3 is TGTGCCAGTATATCGGGAGCCACCTCGACCTATGGCTACACCTTC. Residues: CASISGATSTYGYTF.

This chain links TRBV28 with TRBJ2-7; 10 nucleotides match TRBD2. The germline V gene encodes CDR1 MDHEN and CDR2 SYDVKM. The CDR3 runs to 15 residues. J gave up 3 bases and V 6 bases, and 8 bases lay outside the gene matches. The CDR3 loop is CASSLWPSGSYEQYF. CDR3 DNA: TGTGCCAGCAGCCTGTGGCCTAGCGGGAGCTACGAGCAGTACTTC.

V and J are TRBV7-3 and TRBJ2-1; maybe TRBD2 (5 bases). The CDR3 is 15 residues long. V lost 5 bases and J lost 0, with 11 bases in between. The germline gives CDR1 SGHTA, CDR2 FQGTGA. CDR3 nucleotide sequence: TGTGCCAGCAGCCCGGACTTATACTCCTACAATGAGCAGTTCTTC. Protein product: CASSPDLYSYNEQFF.

This clone was counted between two and nine times. The gene calls are TRBV3-1 (or the pseudogene TRBV3-2) and TRBJ2-3; 9 nucleotides align to TRBD2. This CDR3 spans 14 amino acids. Trimming at V came to 6 bases and at J to 4 bases, leaving 5 bases not matched to a gene. Germline V gene data show CDR1 as LGHDT and CDR2 as YNNKEL (reference sequence). The CDR3 bases are TGTGCCAGCAGTTTTAGCGGGAGCCCAGATACGCAGTATTTT. Translating gives CASSFSGSPDTQYF.

The chain uses TRBV5-5 and TRBJ2-7, with D tentatively TRBD2 (6 bases). Trimming took off 2 bases at V and 0 bases at J, with 9 bases between the two ends. The V gene's germline CDR1 is SGHKS and CDR2 YYEKEE (reference sequence). The CDR3 has 14 amino acids. CDR3 loop: CASSLAGYSYEQYF. The CDR3 nucleotides read TGTGCCAGCAGCTTAGCGGGTTACTCCTACGAGCAGTACTTC. Combining the CDR3 with reference TRBV5-5 and TRBJ2-7 gives the whole variable domain DAGVTQSPTHLIKTRGQQVTLRCSPISGHKSVSWYQQVLGQGPQFIFQYYEKEERGRGNFPDRFSARQFPNYSSELNVNALLLGDSALYLCASSLAGYSYEQYFGPGTRLTVT.

The chain is built from TRBV2 and TRBJ1-1; 8 positions match TRBD1. CDR3 size: 15 residues. Germline CDR1 and CDR2: SNHLY and FYNNEI. The ends lost 4 bases at V and 2 bases at J; junction bases unmatched: 6. The CDR3 here is CASSGGTGVNTEAFF. CDR3 nucleotide sequence: TGTGCCAGCAGTGGGGGGACAGGAGTTAACACTGAAGCTTTCTTT. Full variable domain (missing parts from reference TRBV2 and TRBJ1-1): EPEVTQTPSHQVTQMGQEVILRCVPISNHLYFYWYRQILGQKVEFLVSFYNNEISEKSEIFDDQFSVERPDGSNFTLKIRSTKLEDSAMYFCASSGGTGVNTEAFFGQGTRLTVV.

This chain connects TRBV19 to TRBJ2-5; 9 bases line up with TRBD2. J gave up 5 bases and V 5 bases, and 6 bases lay outside the gene matches. Germline V gives CDR1 LNHDA, CDR2 SQIVND (reference sequence). CDR3 length equals 14 residues. DNA for the CDR3: TGTGCCAGTAGTTCGGGTAGCGGGGGCGAGACCCAGTACTTC. It codes for CASSSGSGGETQYF.

This clone was seen only a few times. The chain joins TRBV5-1 to TRBJ1-4; a weak D match, TRBD1 (5 bases). CDR3 length: 14 amino acids. Trimming cost V 0 bases and J 8 bases, with 11 bases left between them. CDR1 and CDR2 (germline): SGHRS, YFSETQ. The chain's CDR3 is CASSLGDLAEKLFF. For the CDR3, the DNA is TGCGCCAGCAGCTTGGGGGACTTGGCGGAAAAACTGTTTTTT.